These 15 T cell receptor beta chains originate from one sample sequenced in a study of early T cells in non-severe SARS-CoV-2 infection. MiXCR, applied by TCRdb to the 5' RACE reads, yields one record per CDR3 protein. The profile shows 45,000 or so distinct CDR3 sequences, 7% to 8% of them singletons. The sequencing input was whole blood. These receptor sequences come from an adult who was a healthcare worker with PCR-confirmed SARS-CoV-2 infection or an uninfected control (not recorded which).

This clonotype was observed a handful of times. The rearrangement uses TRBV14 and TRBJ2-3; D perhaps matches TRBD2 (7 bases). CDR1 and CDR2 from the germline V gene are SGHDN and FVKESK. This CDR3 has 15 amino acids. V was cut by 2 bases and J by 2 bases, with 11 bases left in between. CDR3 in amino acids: CASSQNGGATDTQYF. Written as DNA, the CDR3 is TGTGCCAGCAGCCAAAATGGGGGGGCCACAGATACGCAGTATTTT.

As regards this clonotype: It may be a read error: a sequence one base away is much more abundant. The CDR3 sequence: CVSSLGEKLFF. The CDR3 DNA follows: TGTGTCAGCAGTTTAGGTGAAAAACTGTTTTTT. The V gene is TRBV12-3 or TRBV12-4, the J gene TRBJ1-4; D call uncertain. The CDR3 covers 11 residues.

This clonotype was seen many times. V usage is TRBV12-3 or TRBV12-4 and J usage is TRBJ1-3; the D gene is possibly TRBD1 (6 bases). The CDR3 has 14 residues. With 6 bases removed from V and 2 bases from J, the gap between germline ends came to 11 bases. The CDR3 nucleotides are TGTGCCAGCAGACGTAAGGGGGCTGGAAACACCATATATTTT. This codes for CASRRKGAGNTIYF.

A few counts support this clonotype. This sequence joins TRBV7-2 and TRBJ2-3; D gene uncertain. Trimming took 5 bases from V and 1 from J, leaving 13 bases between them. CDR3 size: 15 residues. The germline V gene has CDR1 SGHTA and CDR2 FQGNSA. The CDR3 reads CASSLEGIRTDTQYF. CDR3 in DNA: TGTGCCAGCAGCCTGGAAGGGATACGCACAGATACGCAGTATTTT.

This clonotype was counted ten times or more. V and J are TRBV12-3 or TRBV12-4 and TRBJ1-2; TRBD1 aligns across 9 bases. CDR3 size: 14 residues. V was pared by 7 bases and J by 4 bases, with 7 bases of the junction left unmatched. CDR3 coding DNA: TGTGCCAGCAACCAGGACAGGGGTCTCTATGGCTACACCTTC. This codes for CASNQDRGLYGYTF.

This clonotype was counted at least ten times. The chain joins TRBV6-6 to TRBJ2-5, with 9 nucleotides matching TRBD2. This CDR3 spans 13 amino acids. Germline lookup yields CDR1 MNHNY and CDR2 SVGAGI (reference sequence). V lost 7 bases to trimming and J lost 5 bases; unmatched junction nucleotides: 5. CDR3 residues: CASTLAGVETQYF. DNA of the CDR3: TGTGCCAGCACCTTAGCGGGGGTCGAGACCCAGTACTTC.

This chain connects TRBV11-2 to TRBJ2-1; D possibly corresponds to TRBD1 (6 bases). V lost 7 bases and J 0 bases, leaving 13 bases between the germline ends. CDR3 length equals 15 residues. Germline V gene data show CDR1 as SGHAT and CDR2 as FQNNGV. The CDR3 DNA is TGTGCCAGCACCCCGAAGGACAGCTCCTACAATGAGCAGTTCTTC. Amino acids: CASTPKDSSYNEQFF.

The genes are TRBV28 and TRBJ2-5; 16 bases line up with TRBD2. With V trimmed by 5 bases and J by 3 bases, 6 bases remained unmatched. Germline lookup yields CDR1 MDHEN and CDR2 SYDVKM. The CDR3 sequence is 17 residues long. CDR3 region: CASSPGTSGGAEETQYF. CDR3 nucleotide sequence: TGTGCCAGCAGTCCCGGGACTAGCGGGGGGGCCGAAGAGACCCAGTACTTC.

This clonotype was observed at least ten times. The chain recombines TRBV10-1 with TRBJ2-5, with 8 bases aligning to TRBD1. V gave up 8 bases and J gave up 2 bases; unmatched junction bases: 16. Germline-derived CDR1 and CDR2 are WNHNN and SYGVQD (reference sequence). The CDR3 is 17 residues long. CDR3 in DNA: TGCGCCAGCGGCATCCCAGGGGGCAGGGAAACGCAAGAGACCCAGTACTTC. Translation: CASGIPGGRETQETQYF.

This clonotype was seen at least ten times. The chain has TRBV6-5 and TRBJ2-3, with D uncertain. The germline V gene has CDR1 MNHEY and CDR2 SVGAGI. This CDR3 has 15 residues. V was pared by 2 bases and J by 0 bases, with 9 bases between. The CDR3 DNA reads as TGTGCCAGCAGTTACACAGCAGCTAGCACAGATACGCAGTATTTT. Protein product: CASSYTAASTDTQYF.

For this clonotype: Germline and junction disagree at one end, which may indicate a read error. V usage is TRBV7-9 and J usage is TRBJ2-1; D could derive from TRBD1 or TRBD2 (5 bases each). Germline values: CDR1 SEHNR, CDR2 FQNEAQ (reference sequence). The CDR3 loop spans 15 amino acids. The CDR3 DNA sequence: TGTGCCTGCAGCTTGGGGGAATTGACCTACAATGAGCAGTTCTTC. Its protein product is CACSLGELTYNEQFF.

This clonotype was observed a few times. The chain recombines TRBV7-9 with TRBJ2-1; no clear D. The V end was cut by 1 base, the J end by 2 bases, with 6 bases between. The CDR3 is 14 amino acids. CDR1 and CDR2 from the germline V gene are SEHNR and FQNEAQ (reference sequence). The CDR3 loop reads CASSLDGPYNEQFF. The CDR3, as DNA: TGTGCCAGCAGCTTAGATGGGCCCTACAATGAGCAGTTCTTC. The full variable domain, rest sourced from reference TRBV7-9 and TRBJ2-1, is DTGVSQNPRHKITKRGQNVTFRCDPISEHNRLYWYRQTLGQGPEFLTYFQNEAQLEKSRLLSDRFSAERPKGSFSTLEIQRTEQGDSAMYLCASSLDGPYNEQFFGPGTRLTVL.

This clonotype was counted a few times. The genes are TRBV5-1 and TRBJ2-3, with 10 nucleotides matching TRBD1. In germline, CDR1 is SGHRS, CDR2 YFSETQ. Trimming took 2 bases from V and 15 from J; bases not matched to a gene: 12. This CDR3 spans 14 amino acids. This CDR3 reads CASSFRNGQGEYYF. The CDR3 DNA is TGCGCCAGCAGCTTTAGGAACGGACAGGGGGAATATTATTTT.

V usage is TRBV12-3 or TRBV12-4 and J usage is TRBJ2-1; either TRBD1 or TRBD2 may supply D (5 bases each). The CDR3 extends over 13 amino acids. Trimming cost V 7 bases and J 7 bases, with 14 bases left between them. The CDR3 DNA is TGTGCCAGCACCATCCAGTGGGGGAATGAGCAGTTCTTC. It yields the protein CASTIQWGNEQFF.

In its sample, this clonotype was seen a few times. DNA of the CDR3: TGTGCCACCGGAGCGGGGGGTCTGAACACCGGGGAGCTGTTTTTT. It codes for CATGAGGLNTGELFF. V usage is TRBV10-3 and J usage is TRBJ2-2; 9 bases are a match to TRBD2. V was pared by 10 bases and J by 1 base, with 7 bases of the junction left unmatched. Germline V gives CDR1 ENHRY, CDR2 SYGVKD. CDR3 length: 15 amino acids.